This TCR beta chain was captured by sequencing in a study of cytomegalovirus exposure and HLA in healthy donors (TCRdb year 2017). General notes on the study: In an earlier analysis of approximately 500 of the donors, around 290 Gb of sequence data and approximately 120 million unique TCR beta sequences from 150 million to 200 million T cells were reported. An early release that covered about 600 HLA-typed donors contained around 300 gigabases of sequencing data and tens of millions of unique TCR sequences. The genetic ancestry cluster associated with self-reported Caucasian donors included 80% to 90% of the approximately 400 genotyped donors. The aim of the study was to test whether cataloging public T cell receptors could identify signatures of past pathogen exposure. The T cell repertoires of 670 or so subjects were profiled by immunosequencing and related to cytomegalovirus serostatus. A separate validation cohort of over 95 different subjects was used in addition to the roughly 640-subject first cohort. The study combined high-throughput TCR immunosequencing, statistical association of individual TCRs with disease status, and machine learning to predict cytomegalovirus infection status. A later analysis re-examined previously published TCR beta repertoires from around 670 donors and added high-resolution HLA genotyping to investigate patterns of TCR occurrence. Rather than drawing on any new phenotypic data, the later analysis identified candidate immune exposures from TCR beta sequences and the way those sequences occurred across donors. In an earlier analysis of 500 to 650 of the donors, high-throughput TCR beta sequencing was used to judge whether each TCR beta V gene segment behaved as functional or pseudogenic. Alongside the repertoire data, information on donor age, sex, ethnicity and CMV serostatus was compiled. Genome-wide SNP genotypes for about 55% of the roughly 670 donors were used in a later genetic analysis, which treated that subset as a discovery cohort. All discovery cohort repertoires had been generated using a single sequencing platform. Both class I and class II loci were covered by HLA typing, at four-digit resolution. The number of typed donors differed by locus: about 620-640 for A, B, C, DRB1 and DQB1; roughly 510 for DQA1; some 610 for DPA1; and about 450 for DPB1. A handful of DR-DQ haplotypes were handled as single units for association and clustering because linkage in the cohort was strong. On average, roughly 250,000 unique TCR beta nucleotide sequences were sequenced per donor among 300 to 500 genotyped donors of the cohort, with approximately 18% of those sequences being non-productive.

What the work shows at the level of the full study, not this receptor alone: CMV serostatus was the only immune exposure information available for the cohort. According to a later analysis, TCR association rates differed among HLA loci, with DRB1 alleles showing the most associated TCRs and HLA-C alleles showing the fewest. When HLA alleles, especially DR and DQ, strongly co-occurred, TCR associations were difficult to assign to individual alleles. The sequencing pipeline was judged likely to have produced a cluster of highly shared sequence variants as a technical artifact. Roughly 17 rarely observed V segments, including chromosome 9 orphons, were excluded from the earlier analysis of several hundred of the donors because counts were too low. The study listed around 160 TCR beta chains as associated with cytomegalovirus. In a later genetic analysis, a missense DCLRE1C variant was associated with V-gene and J-gene trimming of TCR beta chains, and the association was replicated in an independent cohort. According to a later analysis, most CMV-associated TCR beta chains appeared to be HLA-restricted, and the HLA associations seemed to be driven largely by CMV exposure. At a false discovery rate of 0.05, a later analysis linked 16,000 or so TCR beta sequences to specific HLA alleles. Most TCR sequences were observed very rarely across donors, whereas some public TCRs were present in many individuals. An earlier analysis of some 560 of the donors showed that most TCR beta V segments appeared in productive rearrangements either about 87% or about 30% of the time, which broadly matched IMGT annotations. It was suggested by the authors that the approach could potentially be generalized to other disease states and immunological phenotypes. In a later genetic analysis, fewer N-insertions in productive TCRs were reported among donors in an Asian-associated ancestry cluster than the roughly 700-donor mean. Presence/absence analyses assumed roughly uniform sequencing depth across donors, an assumption that may not hold. According to a later analysis, parvovirus B19, influenza, CMV and Epstein-Barr virus appeared linked to several top co-occurrence clusters. A further reported finding was that TCR beta sequences accurately predicted the HLA-A and HLA-B alleles for most subjects in the first cohort. Three of the identified cytomegalovirus-associated TCR beta chains were confirmed in vitro to be specific for cytomegalovirus antigens. The classifier was reported to diagnose cytomegalovirus status with high specificity and sensitivity in both the original and validation cohorts. Correlated functional status among segregating V segments might reflect linkage disequilibrium, but an unknown experimental factor could not be ruled out. In a later analysis, HLA-associated TCR beta chains were found to be more clonally expanded and to have lower generation probabilities than equally common non-associated chains. The cohort was sequenced for TCR beta chains only, and without alpha or paired-chain data the features that could be detected were limited. Because some donors lacked HLA typing at each locus, the association tests relied only on the typed subset.

Concerning this clone: Its antigen remains undetermined. No base quality values were provided; no much bigger clone lies one nucleotide off.

Preparation of the library involved the immunoSEQ multiplex PCR assay. The multiplex PCR relied on a mix of 60 forward primers for TCR Vbeta segments and 13 reverse primers for TCR Jbeta segments. Amplification of the CDR3 region of rearranged TCR beta genes was performed with a multiplex PCR assay on genomic DNA. On the Illumina HiSeq System, the amplified TCR beta libraries were sequenced as 87-base-pair reads. The original pipeline was this. A later analysis tallied approximately 87 million unique TCR beta chains across the roughly 610 repertoires, and around 9.9 million of those chains were shared by two or more donors. Raw reads were error-corrected and collapsed into unique sequences by a nearest-neighbor algorithm in which closely related sequences were merged to remove PCR and sequencing errors. To assign V, D and J gene segments, CDR3 sequences were aligned to IMGT reference sequences. For a sequence to be retained, at least a six-nucleotide match to both a V gene segment and a J gene segment was required. A rearrangement was called productive if the CDR3 had no stop codons and remained in frame with V and J, and every other rearrangement was called non-productive. Following IMGT convention, CDR3 was defined as the stretch from the second conserved V-encoded cysteine to the conserved J-encoded phenylalanine. In an earlier analysis of roughly 580 of the donors, sequences lacking an unambiguous match to a single V gene segment were excluded. An earlier analysis of fewer than 750 of the donors classified V segments as functional when productive rearrangements were above 56.7% and as segregating when the standard deviation between donors was above 5%. To diagnose cytomegalovirus status from the catalog of TCR beta chain sequences, a statistical classification framework was built. V and J gene assignment, in a later analysis, came from comparing TCR nucleotide sequences with IMGT/GENE-DB human TR gene sequences. In a later analysis, CDR3 sequences and most-parsimonious VDJ recombination scenarios were assigned using the TCRdist pipeline. A later analysis defined each TCR beta chain by its CDR3 amino acid sequence plus V-gene family, and excluded reads lacking a unique V-gene family. To address suspected cross-contamination and a sequencing artifact, a later analysis removed approximately 600 highly shared, low-generation-probability nucleotide sequences. For each public chain, a later analysis derived a clonal expansion index from normalized ranks of inferred template counts within each repertoire. A later analysis computed generation probabilities with a VDJ recombination model fitted to out-of-frame rearrangements, and checked the results against IGoR. In a later analysis, hypergeometric tests were used to score TCR-TCR, TCR-HLA and TCR-CMV co-occurrence, with a repertoire-size bias correction applied to TCR pairs. To estimate false discovery rates, a later analysis permuted the HLA or CMV assignments 20 times. In a later analysis, co-occurring TCRs were grouped with DBSCAN, and TCRdist sequence similarity was added when clustering was performed within HLA-allele-positive subsets. Repertoires with fewer than 30,000 or more than 120,000 public chains were left out of co-occurrence clustering, as were about five repertoires with anomalous nucleotide sharing. TCRdb took this table from immuneACCESS and kept in-frame rearrangements with V and J called. Such tables lack part of the clones; where checked against another copy, unresolved V genes explain under half of the gap, and the rest is unexplained. D and trimming come from the DNA, and the V and J calls and clone size come from that table. The sample records about 130,000 clones, just under 75% of which are singletons. Around 4.8% of the sample lies in the top ten.

The cohort was made up of roughly 670 healthy bone marrow donors. Cohort members were all nominally healthy when sampled, although unrecorded immune exposures were likely present. The donor was CMV seropositive and was included in the group of approximately 300 seropositive cohort members. Each donor provided a peripheral blood sample, and peripheral blood mononuclear cells were used for TCR beta sequencing. Genomic DNA was extracted from the blood cell samples with the Qiagen DNeasy Blood Extraction Kit. This receptor was identified in a man aged 55 to 70 in good health and CMV-seropositive. Input material: PBMCs.

The CDR3 protein is CASSALAGPKETQYF. The DNA sequence is given as TGTGCCAGCAGCGCTCTAGCGGGGCCAAAAGAGACCCAGTACTTC. The receptor chain draws on TRBV2 and TRBJ2-5; the junction holds 9 bases that match TRBD2. The CDR1 and CDR2 encoded by the germline V gene are SNHLY and FYNNEI. Reading from cysteine to phenylalanine, the CDR3 counts 15 amino acids. Only the CDR3 DNA stays, 45 bases, in frame from base 1. Trimming leaves V shorter by 6 bases and J shorter by 3 bases, with the junction holding 8 bases beyond the gene matches.